A selection of T cell receptor beta chains follows, all from one sample in a study of blood T cell repertoires in COVID-19. Method: immunoSEQ multiplex PCR; TCRdb's copy keeps in-frame clones and lacks some. The repertoire consists of 300,000 to 400,000 clones, with 89% occurring once and the leading ten covering around 3%. The sample taken for sequencing was peripheral blood. The source of these receptors is a woman in her 30s with COVID-19, enrolled during active disease. CDR3s include the opening cysteine and the closing phenylalanine or tryptophan. The D gene is left open where the match is weak. Clone size is given for some rows only: seen once, a few or many times, or a class if the clone is expanded.

J gene: TRBJ2-5; V gene: TRBV18; D gene: NA; clone size: NA; CDR3 DNA: TGTGCCAGCTCACTCCATGCGGGAGAGACCCAGTACTTC; CDR3 protein: CASSLHAGETQYF
J gene: TRBJ2-7; V gene: TRBV4-3; D gene: NA; clone size: once; CDR3 DNA: TGCGCCAGCAGCCAAGAGGGCGGGACGTACTCCTACGAGCAGTACTTC; CDR3 protein: CASSQEGGTYSYEQYF
J gene: TRBJ2-7; V gene: TRBV7-9; D gene: TRBD1; clone size: NA; CDR3 DNA: TGTGCCAGCAGTAGGGACAGGGAGGACTACGAGCAGTACTTC; CDR3 protein: CASSRDREDYEQYF
J gene: TRBJ2-7; V gene: TRBV27; D gene: NA; clone size: once; CDR3 DNA: TGTGCCAGCAGCCCATCCTGGGGCGCCGAATACGAGCAGTACTTC; CDR3 protein: CASSPSWGAEYEQYF
J gene: TRBJ2-7; V gene: TRBV5-4; D gene: NA; clone size: NA; CDR3 DNA: TGTGCCAGCAGCTTTTGGGGGCGCGAGCAGTACTTC; CDR3 protein: CASSFWGREQYF
J gene: TRBJ1-1; V gene: TRBV7-2; D gene: NA; clone size: NA; CDR3 DNA: TGTGCCAGCAGCAGACAGGTCCTGAACACTGAAGCTTTCTTT; CDR3 protein: CASSRQVLNTEAFF
J gene: TRBJ2-3; V gene: TRBV5-1; D gene: TRBD2; clone size: NA; CDR3 DNA: TGCGCCAGCAGCTTGGGAAGTAGCGGGATAGGAGATACGCAGTATTTT; CDR3 protein: CASSLGSSGIGDTQYF
J gene: TRBJ2-4; V gene: TRBV19; D gene: NA; clone size: NA; CDR3 DNA: TGTGCCAGTAGCATTCGCGGGCCCGGGTCGGAAAACATTCAGTACTTC; CDR3 protein: CASSIRGPGSENIQYF
J gene: TRBJ2-1; V gene: TRBV7-2; D gene: NA; clone size: few; CDR3 DNA: TGTGCCAGCAGCTTAGGTACGACCCCTAGGAATGAGCAGTTCTTC; CDR3 protein: CASSLGTTPRNEQFF
J gene: TRBJ2-1; V gene: TRBV4-3; D gene: TRBD2; clone size: NA; CDR3 DNA: TGCGCCAGCAGCCAGCTAGCGGGGGGAATAAATGAGCAGTTCTTC; CDR3 protein: CASSQLAGGINEQFF
J gene: TRBJ1-1; V gene: TRBV10-2; D gene: NA; clone size: NA; CDR3 DNA: TGCGCCAGCAGGGGGGGGCAGGGCGTGAACACTGAAGCTTTCTTT; CDR3 protein: CASRGGQGVNTEAFF
J gene: TRBJ2-1; V gene: TRBV2; D gene: TRBD2; clone size: NA; CDR3 DNA: TGTGCCAGCAGGGGGGGACTAGGAAATGAGCAGTTCTTC; CDR3 protein: CASRGGLGNEQFF
J gene: TRBJ2-3; V gene: TRBV5-4; D gene: TRBD1; clone size: NA; CDR3 DNA: TGTGCCAGCAGCTTAGGGGGCCGATCACAGGGTACGCAGTATTTT; CDR3 protein: CASSLGGRSQGTQYF
J gene: TRBJ1-5; V gene: TRBV6-5; D gene: NA; clone size: NA; CDR3 DNA: TGTGCCAGCAGTTACTCATACTTGGGGGGTCAGCCCCAGCATTTT; CDR3 protein: CASSYSYLGGQPQHF
J gene: TRBJ2-2; V gene: TRBV5-5; D gene: NA; clone size: NA; CDR3 DNA: TGTGCCAGCAGCCAGGACAGTAAAGGGACCGGGGAGCTGTTTTTT; CDR3 protein: CASSQDSKGTGELFF